This T cell receptor (beta chain) derives from a study of shared clonotypes between healthy human individuals. Background on the study: CD4 naive cells filled three plates per donor, CD4 memory three, CD8 naive two and CD8 memory one.

Every subset's genomic DNA went evenly onto several immunoSEQ plates. Clones were sequenced by immunoSEQ multiplex PCR, and TCRdb holds only the in-frame ones, with some missing. The repertoire holds about 2 million clones, with roughly 94% as singletons. Findings and caveats of the study: Owing to a small donor count, the genetic and exposure-history diversity represented was limited. Shared clonotypes across all four donors exceeded non-shared ones in generation probability.

Remarks on this clone: What it binds is not known.

The sample was naive CD4+ T cells sorted from blood. Described subset: CD45RA+ positively selected. The source is a man younger than 35 in good health.

The CDR3 protein is CASRSGEGGELFF. CDR3 coding DNA: TGCGCCAGCAGATCAGGGGAGGGCGGGGAGCTGTTTTTT. This chain links TRBV5-1 with TRBJ2-2; weak D call: TRBD2 (7 bases). The CDR3 is 13 amino acids. The V end was cut by 5 bases, the J end by 7 bases, with 12 bases between. Germline assignment: CDR1 SGHRS and CDR2 YFSETQ.